Listed below are T cell receptor beta chains from one sample, sequenced in a study of human T cells and chemical hapten exposure. Via MiXCR, TCRdb re-called the RACE reads, giving one row per CDR3 protein. This sample has some 93,000 distinct CDR3 sequences, with about 8.8% found just once. Sequencing was done on a sample of whole blood. The receptors come from a female donor in good health. Some clones in this sample may be carry-over from other donors' samples. The CDR3 runs from the conserved cysteine through the conserved F or W. The D gene is left open where the match is weak. A row's size may be missing; if present it is once, few, many or a size class.

d_gene: TRBD1; j_gene: TRBJ2-2; abundance: many; v_gene: TRBV7-8; CDR3aa: CASSLVAVYGTGGGELFF; CDR3nt: TGTGCCAGCAGCTTAGTTGCTGTATACGGGACAGGGGGCGGGGAGCTGTTTTTT
d_gene: -; j_gene: TRBJ1-4; abundance: -; v_gene: TRBV5-8; CDR3aa: CASSRTERKLFF; CDR3nt: TGTGCCAGCAGCCGGACAGAAAGAAAACTGTTTTTT
d_gene: -; j_gene: TRBJ2-5; abundance: many; v_gene: TRBV7-9; CDR3aa: CASSLQAYQETQYF; CDR3nt: TGTGCCAGCAGCTTACAGGCGTACCAAGAGACCCAGTACTTC
d_gene: -; j_gene: TRBJ2-3; abundance: many; v_gene: TRBV10-3; CDR3aa: CAISESRLSTDTQYF; CDR3nt: TGTGCCATCAGTGAGTCGAGACTCAGCACAGATACGCAGTATTTT
d_gene: -; j_gene: TRBJ2-7; abundance: -; v_gene: TRBV19; CDR3aa: CGHTEEQYF; CDR3nt: TGCGGACATACTGAAGAGCAGTACTTC
d_gene: -; j_gene: TRBJ2-3; abundance: few; v_gene: TRBV11-2; CDR3aa: CASTVGLDTQYF; CDR3nt: TGTGCCAGTACCGTTGGGTTGGATACGCAGTATTTT
d_gene: TRBD1; j_gene: TRBJ1-5; abundance: many; v_gene: TRBV29-1; CDR3aa: CSATGQDNQPQHF; CDR3nt: TGCAGCGCAACGGGACAGGACAATCAGCCCCAGCATTTT
d_gene: TRBD1; j_gene: TRBJ2-7; abundance: -; v_gene: TRBV7-9; CDR3aa: CASSLLQGAINEQYF; CDR3nt: TGTGCCAGCAGCTTACTACAGGGGGCAATCAACGAGCAGTACTTC
d_gene: -; j_gene: TRBJ2-7; abundance: few; v_gene: TRBV7-2; CDR3aa: CASSLERASYEQYF; CDR3nt: TGTGCCAGCAGCTTGGAGCGGGCCTCCTACGAGCAGTACTTC
d_gene: -; j_gene: TRBJ2-2; abundance: -; v_gene: TRBV20-1; CDR3aa: CSARPDSSGELFF; CDR3nt: TGCAGTGCTAGGCCTGACTCGAGCGGGGAGCTGTTTTTT
d_gene: -; j_gene: TRBJ2-6; abundance: few; v_gene: TRBV5-1; CDR3aa: CASSPPGPGANVLTF; CDR3nt: TGCGCCAGCAGCCCCCCGGGTCCTGGGGCCAACGTCCTGACTTTC
d_gene: TRBD1; j_gene: TRBJ2-5; abundance: -; v_gene: TRBV4-2; CDR3aa: CASSRERQGRKETQYF; CDR3nt: TGTGCCAGCAGCCGGGAGAGACAGGGGAGGAAAGAGACCCAGTACTTC
d_gene: -; j_gene: TRBJ1-1; abundance: -; v_gene: TRBV27; CDR3aa: CASYSLGSEAFF; CDR3nt: TGTGCCAGCTATAGTCTAGGTTCTGAAGCTTTCTTT
d_gene: TRBD1; j_gene: TRBJ1-1; abundance: -; v_gene: TRBV7-8; CDR3aa: CASSPDRVGRNTEAFF; CDR3nt: TGTGCCAGCAGCCCGGACAGGGTTGGTAGGAACACTGAAGCTTTCTTT
d_gene: TRBD1; j_gene: TRBJ2-5; abundance: -; v_gene: TRBV2; CDR3aa: CASGRGQGFQETQYF; CDR3nt: TGTGCCAGCGGACGAGGACAGGGATTCCAAGAGACCCAGTACTTC
d_gene: -; j_gene: TRBJ2-3; abundance: many; v_gene: TRBV7-3; CDR3aa: CASSFGATDTQYF; CDR3nt: TGTGCCAGCAGCTTTGGAGCGACAGATACGCAGTATTTT
d_gene: -; j_gene: TRBJ2-1; abundance: -; v_gene: TRBV11-3; CDR3aa: CASSLGGRGDEQFF; CDR3nt: TGTGCCAGCAGCTTAGGTGGGAGAGGGGATGAGCAGTTCTTC
d_gene: -; j_gene: TRBJ1-2; abundance: -; v_gene: TRBV6-1; CDR3aa: CASSEWRQILFYGYTF; CDR3nt: TGTGCCAGCAGTGAATGGCGTCAGATTTTGTTCTATGGCTACACCTTC
d_gene: TRBD2; j_gene: TRBJ2-1; abundance: many; v_gene: TRBV7-7; CDR3aa: CASSLSVAGSYNEQFF; CDR3nt: TGTGCTAGCAGCCTGTCCGTAGCGGGCTCCTACAATGAGCAGTTCTTC
d_gene: -; j_gene: TRBJ1-4; abundance: -; v_gene: TRBV19; CDR3aa: CASSQQGRDEKLFF; CDR3nt: TGTGCCAGTAGTCAACAGGGTCGAGATGAAAAACTGTTTTTT
d_gene: -; j_gene: TRBJ2-7; abundance: many; v_gene: TRBV5-4; CDR3aa: CASRPWGPGPQYF; CDR3nt: TGTGCCAGCAGACCGTGGGGACCCGGTCCGCAGTACTTC
d_gene: -; j_gene: TRBJ1-2; abundance: few; v_gene: TRBV10-3; CDR3aa: CAISESQGKGYGYTF; CDR3nt: TGTGCCATCAGTGAGAGTCAGGGGAAAGGCTATGGCTACACCTTC
d_gene: TRBD2; j_gene: TRBJ2-2; abundance: few; v_gene: TRBV20-1; CDR3aa: CSASGGANTGELFF; CDR3nt: TGCAGTGCCTCCGGGGGGGCGAACACCGGGGAGCTGTTTTTT
d_gene: TRBD1; j_gene: TRBJ1-2; abundance: -; v_gene: TRBV6-5; CDR3aa: CASRILAAGGAQNGYTF; CDR3nt: TGTGCCAGCCGAATTCTAGCCGCAGGGGGCGCGCAGAATGGCTACACCTTC
d_gene: TRBD2; j_gene: TRBJ2-7; abundance: few; v_gene: TRBV5-1; CDR3aa: CASSWVGGTSYEQYF; CDR3nt: TGCGCCAGCAGCTGGGTGGGGGGGACCTCCTACGAGCAGTACTTC
d_gene: -; j_gene: TRBJ2-7; abundance: many; v_gene: TRBV20-1; CDR3aa: CSARRSGSYEQYF; CDR3nt: TGCAGTGCTAGAAGGAGCGGGTCCTACGAGCAGTACTTC